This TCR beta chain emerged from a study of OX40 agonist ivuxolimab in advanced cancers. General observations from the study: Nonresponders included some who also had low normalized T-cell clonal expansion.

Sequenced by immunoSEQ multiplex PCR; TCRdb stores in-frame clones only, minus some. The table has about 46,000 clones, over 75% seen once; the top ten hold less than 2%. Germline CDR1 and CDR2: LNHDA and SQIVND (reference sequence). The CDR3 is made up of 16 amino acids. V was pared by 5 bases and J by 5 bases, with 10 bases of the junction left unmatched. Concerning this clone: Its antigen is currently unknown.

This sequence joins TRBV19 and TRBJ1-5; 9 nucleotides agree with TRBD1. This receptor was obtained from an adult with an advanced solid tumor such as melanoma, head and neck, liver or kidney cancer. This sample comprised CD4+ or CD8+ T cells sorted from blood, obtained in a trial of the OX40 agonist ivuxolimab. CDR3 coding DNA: TGTGCCAGTAGTGTACCGGGACAGGGATCCCATCAGCCCCAGCATTTT. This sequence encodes CASSVPGQGSHQPQHF.